These T cell receptor beta chains were read from a single sample in a study of CD8 T cell repertoires and HIV-1 epitope variants. These receptors' targets are unknown. The data were produced by immunoSEQ multiplex PCR, yet TCRdb's version contains in-frame clones alone and is incomplete. The repertoire holds fewer than 6,000 clones, with around two thirds as singletons. The sequencing sample was made of cultured CD8+ T cells derived from PBMCs. The receptors stem from a male donor with HIV. The CDR3 runs from the conserved cysteine through the conserved F or W. A D gene is named only where the DNA matches it firmly. The listing skips clone size in some rows; elsewhere it reads once, few, many or a size class.

v_gene	d_gene	j_gene	abundance	CDR3nt	CDR3aa
TRBV4-1	TRBD1	TRBJ2-5	.	TGCGCCAGCAGCCAAGATCCGACAGGGGCCCAACAAGAGACCCAGTACTTC	CASSQDPTGAQQETQYF
TRBV28	.	TRBJ1-5	.	TGTGCCAGCAGCCCCGTCGGGGAGACAAATCAGCCCCAGCATTTT	CASSPVGETNQPQHF
TRBV7-9	.	TRBJ2-7	.	TGTGCCAGCAGCCCCTCTACAGGCCGAACCTACGAGCAGTACTTC	CASSPSTGRTYEQYF
TRBV28	.	TRBJ2-7	.	TGTGCCAGCAGTCCCCGGACCGTTGCCTACGAGCAGTACTTC	CASSPRTVAYEQYF
TRBV4-1	TRBD1	TRBJ2-7	few	TGCGCCAGCAGCCTGGGGACAGGTTCCTACGAGCAGTACTTC	CASSLGTGSYEQYF
TRBV6-1	.	TRBJ2-7	.	TGTGCCAGCAAAGACAGAGCCTACGAGCAGTACTTC	CASKDRAYEQYF
TRBV12-5	TRBD2	TRBJ2-5	few	TGTGCTAGTGGTTTGGGGACTAGCGGGGGGGCCTGGGAGACCCAGTACTTC	CASGLGTSGGAWETQYF
TRBV27	.	TRBJ2-7	large	TGTGCCAGCAGTTTATCACAGGGAACCCTCTCCTACGAGCAGTACTTC	CASSLSQGTLSYEQYF
TRBV7-9	TRBD1	TRBJ1-4	few	TGTGCCAGCAGCTTTCCGGGACAGCCTAATGAAAAACTGTTTTTT	CASSFPGQPNEKLFF
TRBV4-1	.	TRBJ1-5	.	TGCGCCAGCAGCGAAGAATGGGGATTAAATCAGCCCCAGCATTTT	CASSEEWGLNQPQHF
TRBV6-5	.	TRBJ2-7	once	TGTGCCAGCAGTTACTCCTACCGAGAATGGGTCTACGAGCAGTACTTC	CASSYSYREWVYEQYF